Listed below are T cell receptor beta chains from one sample, sequenced in a study of T cells in Graves' hyperthyroidism and ophthalmopathy. In TCRdb, the multiplex PCR reads were re-called with MiXCR into one record per CDR3 protein. The table records 500,000 to 750,000 distinct CDR3 sequences, over 12% of them present only once. Source material: blood. The origin of the receptors is a woman aged 18-35 years with Graves' ophthalmopathy. CDR3s include the opening cysteine and the closing phenylalanine or tryptophan. The D gene is left open where the match is weak. Not all rows give a size; the values are once, few, many and, for expanded clones, a class.

abundance: many; j_gene: TRBJ1-1; v_gene: TRBV11-2; d_gene: -; CDR3aa: CASIELRGTEAFF; CDR3nt: TGTGCCAGCATCGAACTCAGGGGCACTGAAGCTTTCTTT
abundance: few; j_gene: TRBJ2-3; v_gene: TRBV6-1; d_gene: TRBD2; CDR3aa: CASRRLLAGGPKSDTQYF; CDR3nt: TGTGCCAGCAGACGTCTACTAGCGGGAGGGCCCAAATCAGATACGCAGTATTTT
abundance: -; j_gene: TRBJ1-2; v_gene: TRBV27; d_gene: -; CDR3aa: CASSFNREGGYTF; CDR3nt: TGTGCCAGCAGTTTTAACAGGGAGGGAGGCTACACCTTC
abundance: few; j_gene: TRBJ1-3; v_gene: TRBV20-1; d_gene: -; CDR3aa: CSAQDGGGAGNTIYF; CDR3nt: TGCAGTGCACAAGACGGCGGGGGAGCTGGAAACACCATATATTTT
abundance: many; j_gene: TRBJ2-2; v_gene: TRBV7-8; d_gene: TRBD1; CDR3aa: CASSSDGQGSTGELFF; CDR3nt: TGTGCCAGCAGCTCGGACGGACAGGGTAGCACCGGGGAGCTGTTTTTT
abundance: many; j_gene: TRBJ1-2; v_gene: TRBV18; d_gene: -; CDR3aa: CASSPGENYGYTF; CDR3nt: TGTGCCAGCTCACCCGGGGAAAACTATGGCTACACCTTC
abundance: -; j_gene: TRBJ2-5; v_gene: TRBV5-6; d_gene: TRBD2; CDR3aa: CASSWRAGKETQYF; CDR3nt: TGTGCCAGCAGCTGGCGAGCGGGAAAAGAGACCCAGTACTTC
abundance: once; j_gene: TRBJ2-5; v_gene: TRBV18; d_gene: TRBD2; CDR3aa: CASSPASGGQETQYF; CDR3nt: TGTGCCAGCTCTCCTGCGTCGGGGGGCCAAGAGACCCAGTACTTC
abundance: few; j_gene: TRBJ1-4; v_gene: TRBV27; d_gene: -; CDR3aa: CASTMGTNEKLFF; CDR3nt: TGTGCCAGCACCATGGGGACTAATGAAAAACTGTTTTTT
abundance: many; j_gene: TRBJ2-1; v_gene: TRBV6-2/TRBV6-3; d_gene: TRBD2; CDR3aa: CASNEREFMSGEQFF; CDR3nt: TGTGCCAGCAACGAGCGGGAGTTCATGTCTGGTGAGCAGTTCTTC
abundance: -; j_gene: TRBJ2-2; v_gene: TRBV18; d_gene: -; CDR3aa: CASSPPVTGELFF; CDR3nt: TGTGCCAGCTCACCACCGGTCACCGGGGAGCTGTTTTTT
abundance: many; j_gene: TRBJ1-5; v_gene: TRBV9; d_gene: -; CDR3aa: CASSVEGSSNQPQHF; CDR3nt: TGTGCCAGCAGCGTAGAGGGATCTAGCAATCAGCCCCAGCATTTT
abundance: many; j_gene: TRBJ1-6; v_gene: TRBV7-9; d_gene: -; CDR3aa: CASSLEDSPLHF; CDR3nt: TGTGCCAGCAGCTTAGAGGATTCACCCCTCCACTTT
abundance: few; j_gene: TRBJ2-1; v_gene: TRBV19; d_gene: -; CDR3aa: CASSILRTGNEQFF; CDR3nt: TGTGCCAGTAGTATTCTCAGGACTGGCAATGAGCAGTTCTTC
abundance: many; j_gene: TRBJ2-1; v_gene: TRBV2; d_gene: TRBD2; CDR3aa: CASRGLAEVNEQFF; CDR3nt: TGTGCCAGCAGGGGACTAGCGGAGGTCAATGAGCAGTTCTTC
abundance: many; j_gene: TRBJ1-2; v_gene: TRBV18; d_gene: -; CDR3aa: CASSPGQEGYYGYTF; CDR3nt: TGTGCCAGCTCACCTGGACAAGAAGGTTACTATGGCTACACCTTC
abundance: many; j_gene: TRBJ2-5; v_gene: TRBV6-5; d_gene: -; CDR3aa: CASRGRPQETQYF; CDR3nt: TGTGCCAGCAGAGGACGTCCGCAAGAGACCCAGTACTTC
abundance: many; j_gene: TRBJ1-5; v_gene: TRBV30; d_gene: TRBD1; CDR3aa: CAWTDRRDNQPQHF; CDR3nt: TGTGCCTGGACGGACAGGAGAGACAATCAGCCCCAGCATTTT
abundance: many; j_gene: TRBJ1-1; v_gene: TRBV20-1; d_gene: -; CDR3aa: CSARTQGYTEAFF; CDR3nt: TGCAGTGCTAGGACTCAGGGGTACACTGAAGCTTTCTTT
abundance: few; j_gene: TRBJ2-5; v_gene: TRBV5-1; d_gene: TRBD1; CDR3aa: CASSLEGTGEETQYF; CDR3nt: TGCGCCAGCAGCTTGGAAGGGACAGGGGAAGAGACCCAGTACTTC
abundance: few; j_gene: TRBJ2-7; v_gene: TRBV7-9; d_gene: TRBD2; CDR3aa: CASSLDLGGAPYEQYF; CDR3nt: TGTGCCAGCAGCTTAGACCTGGGAGGGGCTCCCTACGAGCAGTACTTC
abundance: -; j_gene: TRBJ1-6; v_gene: TRBV27; d_gene: TRBD1; CDR3aa: CASSPRRDRGISYNSPLHF; CDR3nt: TGTGCCAGCAGTCCACGCCGGGACAGGGGAATCTCCTATAATTCACCCCTCCACTTT
abundance: few; j_gene: TRBJ2-2; v_gene: TRBV9; d_gene: -; CDR3aa: CASSFSGTNTGELFF; CDR3nt: TGTGCCAGCAGCTTTAGCGGAACGAACACCGGGGAGCTGTTTTTT
abundance: many; j_gene: TRBJ2-1; v_gene: TRBV20-1; d_gene: TRBD2; CDR3aa: CSARSPTSGILNEQFF; CDR3nt: TGCAGTGCTAGATCTCCGACTAGCGGGATCCTCAATGAGCAGTTCTTC
abundance: many; j_gene: TRBJ2-7; v_gene: TRBV2; d_gene: TRBD2; CDR3aa: CASRLGLAGDEQYF; CDR3nt: TGTGCCAGCAGACTGGGACTAGCGGGAGACGAGCAGTACTTC
abundance: many; j_gene: TRBJ2-2; v_gene: TRBV7-9; d_gene: -; CDR3aa: CASSLRSADTGELFF; CDR3nt: TGTGCCAGCAGCTTAAGGTCGGCGGACACCGGGGAGCTGTTTTTT
abundance: -; j_gene: TRBJ2-5; v_gene: TRBV5-4; d_gene: TRBD1; CDR3aa: CASRKTGDGGETQYF; CDR3nt: TGTGCCAGCAGAAAGACAGGGGATGGAGGGGAGACCCAGTACTTC
abundance: many; j_gene: TRBJ2-3; v_gene: TRBV20-1; d_gene: TRBD2; CDR3aa: CSAFGGGTQYF; CDR3nt: TGCAGTGCCTTCGGGGGGGGTACGCAGTATTTT
abundance: many; j_gene: TRBJ1-1; v_gene: TRBV12-3/TRBV12-4; d_gene: -; CDR3aa: CASSLRRMNTEAFF; CDR3nt: TGTGCCAGCAGTTTGAGACGGATGAACACTGAAGCTTTCTTT